Listed below are T cell receptor beta chains from one sample, sequenced in a study of regulatory T cells. Only in-frame clones appear in the TCRdb table, and some are missing; sequencing was by immunoSEQ multiplex PCR. Of approximately 37,000 clones listed, approximately 91% are singletons. The sample taken for sequencing was conventional CD4+ T cells sorted from blood. The receptors were sampled from a person under 30 with CD3G deficiency. CDR3s include the opening cysteine and the closing phenylalanine or tryptophan. A D gene is named only where the DNA matches it firmly. Size is omitted from some rows. Given values are once, few, many or a class for expanded clones.

CDR3 length,J gene,clone size,D gene,V gene,CDR3 DNA,CDR3 protein
14,TRBJ1-2,once,.,TRBV5-1,TGCGCCAGCAGCCTGGGAGGACAGACACAAGGCTACACCTTC,CASSLGGQTQGYTF
13,TRBJ1-2,once,.,TRBV10-2,TGCGCCAGCAGTGAGTCTGGGGGCTATGGCTACACCTTC,CASSESGGYGYTF
15,TRBJ2-1,.,TRBD2,TRBV6-1,TGTGCCAGCAGTGTGGTGGCGGGAGCCTACAATGAGCAGTTCTTC,CASSVVAGAYNEQFF
11,TRBJ1-1,.,.,TRBV20-1,TGCGCTGGACAGCGGAACACTGAAGCTTTCTTT,CAGQRNTEAFF
14,TRBJ2-2,once,TRBD1,TRBV19,TGTGCCAGTAGTAGGACAGGGGGAACCGGGGAGCTGTTTTTT,CASSRTGGTGELFF
14,TRBJ1-1,.,TRBD1,TRBV6-1,TGTGCCAGCAGAGAACAGGGGAGCGTGACTGAAGCTTTCTTT,CASREQGSVTEAFF
15,TRBJ2-7,.,TRBD2,TRBV28,TGTGCCAGCAGCCGCCTCCGGACTAGCGGCTACGAGCAGTACTTC,CASSRLRTSGYEQYF
14,TRBJ2-7,.,.,TRBV13,TGTGCCAGCAGCTTAGCGGGCCGAGGTGGCGAGCAGTACTTC,CASSLAGRGGEQYF
17,TRBJ1-6,medium-sized,.,TRBV6-1,TGTGCCAGCAGTGACCTACTCGCTAGCTCCTATAATTCACCCCTCCACTTT,CASSDLLASSYNSPLHF
20,TRBJ2-3,.,TRBD2,TRBV18,TGTGCCAGCTCACCCGGGACTAGCGTGTCGAGACGTACTAGCACAGATACGCAGTATTTT,CASSPGTSVSRRTSTDTQYF
14,TRBJ2-1,.,TRBD2,TRBV7-9,TGTGCCAGCAGCTCAAGCGGGGCCTACAATGAGCAGTTCTTC,CASSSSGAYNEQFF
13,TRBJ2-7,once,.,TRBV6-1,TGTGCCAGCAGGAAGGCGGACTCCTACGAGCAGTACTTC,CASRKADSYEQYF
14,TRBJ2-6,.,.,TRBV11-1,TGTGCCAGCAGCATCTCTACTGGGGCCAACGTCCTGACTTTC,CASSISTGANVLTF
13,TRBJ1-1,once,.,TRBV11-2,TGTGCCAGCAGGAGAACCATGAACACTGAAGCTTTCTTT,CASRRTMNTEAFF
14,TRBJ2-7,.,TRBD1,TRBV6-1,TGTGCCAGCAGTCTACAGGGGGTGTACTACGAGCAGTACTTC,CASSLQGVYYEQYF
16,TRBJ1-1,.,.,TRBV5-1,TGCGCCAGCAGCCCGGGGCAAGTCTACCTGAACACTGAAGCTTTCTTT,CASSPGQVYLNTEAFF
14,TRBJ2-3,.,.,TRBV18,TGTGCCAGCTCTCCGGACAGCTACACAGATACGCAGTATTTT,CASSPDSYTDTQYF
15,TRBJ2-3,.,TRBD1,TRBV7-9,TGTGCCAGCAGCCGATCGTATCTACAGGGGGATACGCAGTATTTT,CASSRSYLQGDTQYF
11,TRBJ2-7,.,.,TRBV6-1,TGTGCCAGCAGTGAAGTAGGGTGGCAGTACTTC,CASSEVGWQYF
16,TRBJ2-2,.,.,TRBV11-3,TGTGCCAGCAGCTTAGTCGGGGGCCATTACACCGGGGAGCTGTTTTTT,CASSLVGGHYTGELFF
11,TRBJ2-3,.,.,TRBV6-6,TGTGCCAGCAGTTACACGGGTACGCAGTATTTT,CASSYTGTQYF
15,TRBJ2-7,.,TRBD1,TRBV4-1,TGCGCCAGCAGCGCATTGACAGGGTCTGGGCACGAGCAGTACTTC,CASSALTGSGHEQYF
14,TRBJ2-7,.,.,TRBV28,TGTGCCAGCAGTTCCCTTTTAGGTAGCTACGAGCAGTACTTC,CASSSLLGSYEQYF
13,TRBJ2-1,.,.,TRBV10-3,TGTGCCACCTCAGTTGATCCCGGGAATGAGCAGTTCTTC,CATSVDPGNEQFF
15,TRBJ1-1,.,TRBD1,TRBV19,TGTGCCAGTAGTACGGGACAGGGGACAAGATCCGAAGCTTTCTTT,CASSTGQGTRSEAFF